The source of this T cell receptor beta chain is a study of T cells in Graves' hyperthyroidism and ophthalmopathy. Amplified TCR beta CDR3 regions derived from RNA transcripts. HTBI primers were used for first-round RT-PCR of the TCR CDR3. TCRdb reprocessed the multiplex PCR reads with MiXCR, giving one entry per CDR3 protein. The repertoire has 450,000 to 700,000 distinct CDR3 sequences, under 60% of them found once; the top ten carry 7.5% to 8.5%. The CDR3 is 16 residues long. V shed 6 bases and J 1 base; nucleotides not matched to a gene: 6. Per the germline V gene, CDR1 is MNHNY and CDR2 is SVGAGI (reference sequence). When ophthalmopathy did not progress within 18 months, Graves' hyperthyroidism was considered stable. This clonotype showed up many times. The antigen is undetermined. Study outcomes and limitations: Model-based prediction identified ophthalmopathy a median about 6.8 months prior to its onset. In blood, most of the thyroid clonotypes expanded above 0.001 were also present.

V is TRBV6-6 and J is TRBJ2-2, with 9 bases that match TRBD1. This clonotype was sampled from a woman under 30 with Graves' hyperthyroidism. Specimen: peripheral blood or thyroid tissue (not recorded which). CDR3 loop: CASSLPGQGNTGELFF. The CDR3 region has the DNA TGTGCCAGCAGCCTCCCGGGACAGGGGAACACCGGGGAGCTGTTTTTT.